These T cell receptor beta chains were read from a single sample in a study of T cells in Graves' hyperthyroidism and ophthalmopathy. TCRdb passed the multiplex PCR reads through MiXCR, listing each CDR3 protein once. Among 550,000 to 800,000 distinct CDR3 sequences listed, 15% to 20% were seen once. The specimen was blood. The source of these receptors is a middle-aged man with Graves' hyperthyroidism. Both conserved end residues are trimmed from each CDR3. A row's size may be missing; if present it is once, few, many or a size class.

j_call clone_size v_call cdr3_length cdr3_aa
TRBJ2-7 few TRBV5-1 12 ASSRGTSGYEQY
TRBJ2-1 many TRBV7-8 12 ASSTGQGGDEQF
TRBJ2-6 . TRBV6-2/TRBV6-3 16 ASSSLVVGGSGANVLT
TRBJ2-7 . TRBV7-6 9 ASSPSIEQY
TRBJ2-1 few TRBV19 12 ASSITDSLGEQF
TRBJ1-1 few TRBV29-1 10 SVRDPNTEAF
TRBJ2-7 many TRBV14 12 ASSRDIDSYEQY
TRBJ2-7 many TRBV12-3/TRBV12-4 14 ASSLNIGLAAYEQY
TRBJ2-7 many TRBV2 11 ASLSDTGYEQY
TRBJ2-3 many TRBV12-3/TRBV12-4 13 ASSLAGTRRDTQY
TRBJ1-4 few TRBV5-8 13 ASSVSGRANEKLF
TRBJ2-2 many TRBV7-2 14 ASSLNSGGGTGELF
TRBJ2-7 many TRBV6-2/TRBV6-3 11 ASSYSKGSEQY
TRBJ2-7 . TRBV6-2/TRBV6-3 13 ASSYSYSGGDEQY
TRBJ2-1 many TRBV2 12 ASNLAGPYNEQF
TRBJ2-7 few TRBV28 12 ASRNGQGAYEQY
TRBJ2-4 once TRBV11-2 14 ASSPGTRAGKNIQY
TRBJ1-6 many TRBV27 12 ASSFGTGTSPLH
TRBJ2-7 many TRBV30 11 AWRRTGLYEQY
TRBJ1-4 . TRBV6-1 11 ASSAGRNEKLF
TRBJ2-7 few TRBV6-2/TRBV6-3 10 ASSLGGLEQY
TRBJ2-6 few TRBV7-2 16 ASSSLGVLVSGANVLT
TRBJ2-7 . TRBV6-1 14 ASTGLAGGRSYEQY
TRBJ1-2 many TRBV2 12 ASKRSGATDGYT
TRBJ2-3 few TRBV9 14 ASSLPPTGEKDTQY
TRBJ2-3 few TRBV29-1 9 SVEETDTQY
TRBJ2-5 many TRBV20-1 11 SANPGGIETQY
TRBJ1-4 . TRBV6-1 12 ASSPRQNLEKLF
TRBJ2-6 many TRBV2 15 ASRAGTGNFGANVLT
TRBJ2-2 many TRBV6-1 14 ASSRLAGDNTGELF
TRBJ2-7 many TRBV5-1 13 ASSLVGGIFYEQY
TRBJ1-5 many TRBV27 12 ASSLGGAGQPQH
TRBJ2-3 many TRBV27 15 ASSLRGLAGATDTQY
TRBJ1-3 few TRBV12-3/TRBV12-4 14 ASRGRQGLSGNTIY
TRBJ2-1 many TRBV14 12 ASSQVKVVNEQF
TRBJ1-2 few TRBV30 13 AWSVGPGDNYGYT
TRBJ1-6 . TRBV10-2 12 ATQGLVYNSPLH
TRBJ2-7 many TRBV7-2 11 ASSSTPGDEQY
TRBJ1-2 many TRBV2 12 ASRIRDTGWGYT
TRBJ1-2 many TRBV28 13 ASSPSLSDRSGYT
TRBJ2-3 . TRBV7-9 11 ASNSPPSNTQY
TRBJ1-1 . TRBV5-1 13 ASSSDNRGGTEAF
TRBJ2-7 many TRBV20-1 12 SALTRTGSYEQY
TRBJ1-6 . TRBV5-1 11 ASSLGQQSPLH
TRBJ2-2 . TRBV20-1 12 SARSVGQVGELF
TRBJ1-1 few TRBV6-5 14 ASSYRDTPQNTEAF
TRBJ2-7 many TRBV28 13 ASSLPLDSSYEQY
TRBJ1-3 many TRBV28 13 ASRGGGIGGNTIY
TRBJ1-1 many TRBV19 12 ASSILTGKTEAF
TRBJ1-2 few TRBV28 10 ASTKLREGYT
TRBJ1-4 many TRBV2 10 ASGPGNEKLF
TRBJ2-7 few TRBV7-9 11 ASTAIRENEQY
TRBJ1-6 few TRBV15 13 ATSGGTAGDSPLH
TRBJ2-5 . TRBV7-9 11 ASSLEQMETQY
TRBJ2-1 . TRBV24-1 13 ATSDFGGLHNEQF
TRBJ1-1 many TRBV20-1 13 SALPLVGGGTEAF
TRBJ2-1 . TRBV27 12 ASTDRGRDNEQF
TRBJ1-5 . TRBV12-3/TRBV12-4 13 ASSFGRYSNQPQH
TRBJ2-5 few TRBV20-1 13 SARDLNRVQETQY
TRBJ1-2 . TRBV7-2 12 ASSLGNSNYGYT